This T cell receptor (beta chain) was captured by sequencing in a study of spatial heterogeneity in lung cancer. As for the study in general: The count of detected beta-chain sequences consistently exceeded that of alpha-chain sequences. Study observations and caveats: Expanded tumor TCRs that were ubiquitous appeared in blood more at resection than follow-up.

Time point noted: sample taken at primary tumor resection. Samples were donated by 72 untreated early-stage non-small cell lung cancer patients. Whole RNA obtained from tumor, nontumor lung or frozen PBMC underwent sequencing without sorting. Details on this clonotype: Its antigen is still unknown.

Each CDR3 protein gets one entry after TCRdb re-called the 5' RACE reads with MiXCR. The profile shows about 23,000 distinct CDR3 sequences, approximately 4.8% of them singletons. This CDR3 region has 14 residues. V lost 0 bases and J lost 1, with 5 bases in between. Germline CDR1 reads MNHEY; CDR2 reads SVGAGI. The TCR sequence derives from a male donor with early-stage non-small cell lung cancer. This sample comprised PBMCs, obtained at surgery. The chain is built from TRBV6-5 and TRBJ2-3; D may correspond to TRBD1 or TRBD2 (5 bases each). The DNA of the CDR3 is TGTGCCAGCAGTTACTCGGGGGGCACAGATACGCAGTATTTT. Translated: CASSYSGGTDTQYF.